This TCR beta chain was recorded in a study of control samples from healthy donors and cancer patients. There are 17 residues in the CDR3. The assay was immunoSEQ multiplex PCR, and TCRdb's table has in-frame clones only and misses some. Among 100,000 to 150,000 clones listed, around 90% were seen once. The chain uses TRBV12-2 and TRBJ2-3; no check of the table's D call, TRBD1, against the DNA was made. TRBV12-2 is described as a pseudogene. The sequenced sample was blood. The clonotype was recovered from a man younger than 35 in good health. CDR3 in amino acids: CASRLAYRGQRTDTQYF. For the CDR3, the DNA is TGTGCAAGTCGCTTAGCGTACCGGGGACAGCGCACAGATACGCAGTATTTT.